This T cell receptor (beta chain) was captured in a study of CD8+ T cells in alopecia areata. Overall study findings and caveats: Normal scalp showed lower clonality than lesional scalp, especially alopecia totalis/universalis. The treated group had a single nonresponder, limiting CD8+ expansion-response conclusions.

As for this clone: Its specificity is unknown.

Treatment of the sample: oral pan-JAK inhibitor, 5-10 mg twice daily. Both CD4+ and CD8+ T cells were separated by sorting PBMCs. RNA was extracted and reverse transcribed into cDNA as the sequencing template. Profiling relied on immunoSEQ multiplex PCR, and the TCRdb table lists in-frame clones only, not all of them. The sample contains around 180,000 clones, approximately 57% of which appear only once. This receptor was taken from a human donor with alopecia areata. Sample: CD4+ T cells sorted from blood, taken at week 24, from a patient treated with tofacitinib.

Here the CDR3 reads CASTIAGKSTDTQYF. The CDR3 DNA reads as TGTGCCAGTACCATAGCGGGGAAATCCACAGATACGCAGTATTTT. This sequence joins TRBV2 and TRBJ2-3, with TRBD2 matching 8 bases. Germline V gives CDR1 SNHLY, CDR2 FYNNEI. The CDR3 loop spans 15 amino acids. Germline trimming cut 9 bases from V and 2 bases from J; bases unmatched to any gene: 10.